Listed below are T cell receptor beta chains from one sample, sequenced in a study of T cells in localized non-small cell lung cancer. The repertoire was sequenced with immunoSEQ multiplex PCR; TCRdb's copy has only in-frame clones and lacks some. Among around 130,000 clones, roughly nine tenths were seen once, and the ten largest hold approximately 1.5%. The material sequenced was peripheral blood, taken before any cancer treatment. These receptors all come from a female donor older than 55 with stage I lung adenocarcinoma. Both conserved end residues are part of each CDR3. The D gene is left open where the match is weak. Not all rows give a size; the values are once, few, many and, for expanded clones, a class.

clone_size d_call j_call v_call cdr3_nt cdr3_aa
once . TRBJ2-2 TRBV7-7 TGTGCTAGCAGCTTAGCCGTAGGAGGAGCCGGGGAGCTGTTTTTT CASSLAVGGAGELFF
. TRBD2 TRBJ2-3 TRBV7-3 TGTGCCAGCAGCTTAACCCCCGGGACTAGCGGCACAGATACGCAGTATTTT CASSLTPGTSGTDTQYF
. . TRBJ2-7 TRBV5-1 TGCGCCAGCAGCTTGGGGCTTCGCGAGCAGTACTTC CASSLGLREQYF
few . TRBJ2-4 TRBV18 TGTGCCAGCTCAACCTTAGACGGGGCCAAAAACATTCAGTACTTC CASSTLDGAKNIQYF
once . TRBJ2-1 TRBV5-8 TGTGCCAGCAGCCCGGGACTCCGGGGGAACAATGAGCAGTTCTTC CASSPGLRGNNEQFF
. . TRBJ2-3 TRBV7-2 TGTGCCAGCAGCCTCACCGGGGCAGATACGCAGTATTTT CASSLTGADTQYF
few TRBD1 TRBJ2-4 TRBV29-1 TGCAGCGGGTTGACAGGGAACATTCAGTACTTC CSGLTGNIQYF
. . TRBJ2-3 TRBV20-1 TGCAGGGCTGGAAGCACAGATACGCAGTATTTT CRAGSTDTQYF
once TRBD2 TRBJ2-1 TRBV4-1 TGCGCCAGCAGCCCCTTGGGACTAGCGGAGCAGTTCTTC CASSPLGLAEQFF
. . TRBJ1-6 TRBV15 TGTGCCACCAGCAGAGTATCGGGGGAGGGTTCACCCCTCCACTTT CATSRVSGEGSPLHF
. . TRBJ2-2 TRBV6-4 TGTGCCAGCAGCGCCCTTGGTGCCGGGGAGCTGTTTTTT CASSALGAGELFF
. . TRBJ2-1 TRBV14 TGTGCCAGCAGCCGCCAGAATGGTGAGCAGTTCTTC CASSRQNGEQFF
. TRBD2 TRBJ2-2 TRBV2 TGTGCCACCTCAGGCGGGGGGCGTAGCACCGGGGAGCTGTTTTTT CATSGGGRSTGELFF
. . TRBJ2-1 TRBV6-1 TGTGCCAGCAGTGAAGCCCGGGTAGTCATTGGCAACTACAATGAGCAGTTCTTC CASSEARVVIGNYNEQFF
. . TRBJ1-1 TRBV7-3 TGTGCCAGCAGCTTATTCGCGGGAACGAACACTGAAGCTTTCTTT CASSLFAGTNTEAFF
. TRBD2 TRBJ2-7 TRBV7-8 TGTGCCAGCAGCTTATTGGCTAGCGGTACCTACGAGCAGTACTTC CASSLLASGTYEQYF
few TRBD1 TRBJ1-1 TRBV5-5 TGTGCCAGCAGCTTGGCCGCAGGGGGCATCGCTGAAGCTTTCTTT CASSLAAGGIAEAFF
. . TRBJ2-7 TRBV13 TGTGCCAGCAGTCTCTACCGAGAGCAGTACTTC CASSLYREQYF
few . TRBJ1-2 TRBV5-1 TGCGCCAGCAGCTTCGGGGTTGGCTACACCTTC CASSFGVGYTF
. TRBD1 TRBJ2-7 TRBV7-8 TGTGCCAGCAGCTCGACCGACAGGGGGACGTACTTC CASSSTDRGTYF
. . TRBJ1-4 TRBV6-5 TGTGCCAGCAGTTACCCCGATGAAAAACTGTTTTTT CASSYPDEKLFF
. TRBD1 TRBJ1-1 TRBV27 TGTGCCAGCAGTTACGGGACAGGGAGGAACACTGAAGCTTTCTTT CASSYGTGRNTEAFF
. TRBD2 TRBJ2-3 TRBV5-1 TGCGCCAGCAGAAGGGAGGGCCAGATTTCAGATACGCAGTATTTT CASRREGQISDTQYF
few . TRBJ1-1 TRBV28 TGTGCCAGCCTTCTATCCGGGGGGACTGAAGCTTTCTTT CASLLSGGTEAFF
. . TRBJ2-1 TRBV4-1 TGCGCCAGCAGCCAAGAATCAGCTTCCTACAATGAGCAGTTCTTC CASSQESASYNEQFF
. . TRBJ2-7 TRBV5-1 TGCGCCAGCAGCTTATCTGGGGGCAGCTACGAGCAGTACTTC CASSLSGGSYEQYF
once . TRBJ2-5 TRBV5-1 TGCGCCAGCAGCAGCACGCTCTCACGGTACCAAGAGACCCAGTACTTC CASSSTLSRYQETQYF
. . TRBJ1-4 TRBV7-9 TGTGCCAGCAGCTTAGCGCTTTCAAGGACTTATAATGAAAAACTGTTTTTT CASSLALSRTYNEKLFF
. . TRBJ1-1 TRBV7-9 TGTGCCAGCAGCGAACAGGGTGCCACTGAAGCTTTCTTT CASSEQGATEAFF
few . TRBJ2-5 TRBV30 TGTGCCTGGAGTCTTGGGGTGGAGACCCAGTACTTC CAWSLGVETQYF
. . TRBJ2-3 TRBV15 TGTGCCACTCAAGGGATCGGTACGCAGTATTTT CATQGIGTQYF
. TRBD2 TRBJ2-1 TRBV20-1 TGCAGTGCCGGGGGGGCAGGGCAGTTCTTC CSAGGAGQFF
. TRBD2 TRBJ2-4 TRBV27 TGTGCCACGCGGGGGGAGGGAAGGGGAGGAAACATTCAGTACTTC CATRGEGRGGNIQYF
. TRBD2 TRBJ2-5 TRBV4-2 TGTGCCAGCAGCCAGGTAGCGGGAGGGCAAGAGACCCAGTACTTC CASSQVAGGQETQYF
. TRBD1 TRBJ2-1 TRBV7-9 TGTGCCAGCAGCCCCCAGGGGGCTCTCGAGCAGTTCTTC CASSPQGALEQFF
once . TRBJ2-1 TRBV5-1 TGCGCCAGCAGGGATCATGCGGCTTACAATGAGCAGTTCTTC CASRDHAAYNEQFF
. TRBD2 TRBJ2-1 TRBV9 TGTGCCAGCAGCGAGCTAGCGGGATCTCTCGATGAGCAGTTCTTC CASSELAGSLDEQFF
many . TRBJ2-2 TRBV7-6 TGTGCCAGCACCCTCAACCCGGGAGATGGGCACGGGGAGCTGTTTTTT CASTLNPGDGHGELFF
few . TRBJ2-3 TRBV27 TGTGCCAGCTCGTTGCGAGGGGTGGGGTACGATACGCAGTATTTT CASSLRGVGYDTQYF
. . TRBJ2-7 TRBV6-1 TGTGCCACCTCTGCGGGGGACAGGCGGTACGAGCAGTACTTC CATSAGDRRYEQYF
. TRBD1 TRBJ1-2 TRBV2 TGTGCCAGCAGGGGGGACAGTAACTATGGCTACACCTTC CASRGDSNYGYTF
. . TRBJ1-1 TRBV11-2 TGTGCCAGCAGCTTTGCAGGGATGAACACTGAAGCTTTCTTT CASSFAGMNTEAFF
. . TRBJ2-7 TRBV7-9 TGTGCCAGCAGCTTAGCCCGGACACCCCGGGATCCCTTCTACGAGCAGTACTTC CASSLARTPRDPFYEQYF
. TRBD2 TRBJ2-7 TRBV5-6 TGTGCCAGCAGCTTGAGCGGGGGCACGATGGTCTACGAGCAGTACTTC CASSLSGGTMVYEQYF
. . TRBJ1-3 TRBV2 TGTGCCAGCGGTACAGTTTCGGCTGGAAACACCATATATTTT CASGTVSAGNTIYF
. TRBD1 TRBJ2-1 TRBV4-2 TGTGCCAGCAGCCAAGGGGACAGCCGAAGCTCCTACAATGAGCAGTTCTTC CASSQGDSRSSYNEQFF
. . TRBJ2-2 TRBV7-3 TGTGCCAGCAGCTTAACCCCGTTTGGGAAGAACACCGGGGAGCTGTTTTTT CASSLTPFGKNTGELFF
few . TRBJ1-4 TRBV30 TGTGCCTGGAGTTACGGAGTCCTCAATGAAAAACTGTTTTTT CAWSYGVLNEKLFF
. . TRBJ1-2 TRBV28 TGTGCCAGCACTATACACAGGGATTGGATGGATGGCTACACCTTC CASTIHRDWMDGYTF
few . TRBJ1-2 TRBV27 TGTGTTGGGAGGGGGGCCTATGGCTACACCTTC CVGRGAYGYTF